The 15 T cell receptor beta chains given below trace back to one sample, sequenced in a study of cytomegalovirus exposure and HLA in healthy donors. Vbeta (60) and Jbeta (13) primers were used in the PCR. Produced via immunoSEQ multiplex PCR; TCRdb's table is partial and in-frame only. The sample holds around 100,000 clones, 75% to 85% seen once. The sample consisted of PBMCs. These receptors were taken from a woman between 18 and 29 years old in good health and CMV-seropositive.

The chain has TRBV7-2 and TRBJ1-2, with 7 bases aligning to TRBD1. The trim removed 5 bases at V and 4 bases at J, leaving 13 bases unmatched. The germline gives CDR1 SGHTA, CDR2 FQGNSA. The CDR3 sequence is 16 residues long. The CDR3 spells CASSRDSGSGRYGYTF. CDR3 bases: TGTGCCAGCAGCCGGGACAGTGGCTCGGGGCGCTATGGCTACACCTTC.

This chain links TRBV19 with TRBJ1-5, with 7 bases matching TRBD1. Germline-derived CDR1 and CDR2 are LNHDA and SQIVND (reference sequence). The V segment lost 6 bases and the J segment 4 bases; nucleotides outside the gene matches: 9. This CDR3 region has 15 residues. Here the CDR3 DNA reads TGTGCCAGTAGGGGGATGGGGACAGATAATCAGCCCCAGCATTTT. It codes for CASRGMGTDNQPQHF.

Here the CDR3 reads CASSEQKGVPQGDEQFF. The CDR3 DNA sequence: TGTGCCAGCAGTGAACAAAAGGGGGTGCCCCAAGGCGATGAGCAGTTCTTC. V usage is TRBV6-1 and J usage is TRBJ2-1, with a tentative D call TRBD1 (6 bases). Germline CDR1 is MNHNS and CDR2 is SASEGT. With 2 bases removed from V and 8 bases from J, the gap between germline ends came to 22 bases. This CDR3 region has 17 residues.

CDR3 DNA sequence: TGTGCCAGCAGTCTCCCTTCGGGACAGCAAGAGACCCAGTACTTC. It codes for CASSLPSGQQETQYF. The chain joins TRBV28 to TRBJ2-5, with 7 positions matching TRBD1. The ends lost 5 bases at V and 2 bases at J; junction bases unmatched: 8. The CDR3 contains 15 residues. Germline values: CDR1 MDHEN, CDR2 SYDVKM.

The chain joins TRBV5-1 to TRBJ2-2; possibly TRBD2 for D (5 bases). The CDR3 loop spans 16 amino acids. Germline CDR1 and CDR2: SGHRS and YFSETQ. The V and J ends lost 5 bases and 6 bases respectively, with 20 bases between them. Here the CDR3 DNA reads TGCGCCAGCAGAAAAGGGAGTGGCGGTTTCGCCGGGGAGCTGTTTTTT. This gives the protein CASRKGSGGFAGELFF.

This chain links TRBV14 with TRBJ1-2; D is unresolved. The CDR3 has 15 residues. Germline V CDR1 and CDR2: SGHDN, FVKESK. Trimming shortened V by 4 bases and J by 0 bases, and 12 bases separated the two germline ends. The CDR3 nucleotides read TGTGCCAGCAGCCCCCTCTCCGGGGCTAACTATGGCTACACCTTC. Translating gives CASSPLSGANYGYTF.

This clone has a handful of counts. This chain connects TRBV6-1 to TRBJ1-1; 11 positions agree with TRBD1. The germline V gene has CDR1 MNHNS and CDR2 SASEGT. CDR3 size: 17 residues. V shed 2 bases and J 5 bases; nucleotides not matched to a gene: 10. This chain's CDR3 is CASSEFWLGQGGTEAFF. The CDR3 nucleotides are TGTGCCAGCAGTGAATTTTGGCTGGGACAGGGGGGAACTGAAGCTTTCTTT.

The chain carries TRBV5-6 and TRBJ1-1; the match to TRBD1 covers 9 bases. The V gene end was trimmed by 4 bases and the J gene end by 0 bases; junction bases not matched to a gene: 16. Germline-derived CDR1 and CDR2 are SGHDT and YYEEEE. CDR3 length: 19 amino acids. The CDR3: CASSPSLQGAFFMNTEAFF. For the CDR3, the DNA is TGTGCCAGCAGCCCGAGTTTACAGGGGGCTTTCTTCATGAACACTGAAGCTTTCTTT.

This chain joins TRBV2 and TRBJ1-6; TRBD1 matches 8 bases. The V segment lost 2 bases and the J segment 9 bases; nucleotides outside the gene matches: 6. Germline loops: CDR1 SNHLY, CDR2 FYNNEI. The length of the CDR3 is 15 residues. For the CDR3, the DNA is TGTGCCAGCAGTGAAATTGCAGGGGGCAGTTCACCCCTCCACTTT. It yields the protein CASSEIAGGSSPLHF.

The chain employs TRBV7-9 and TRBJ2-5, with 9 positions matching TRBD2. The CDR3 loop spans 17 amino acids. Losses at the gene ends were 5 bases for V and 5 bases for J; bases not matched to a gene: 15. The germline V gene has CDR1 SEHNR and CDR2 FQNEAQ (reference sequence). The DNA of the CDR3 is TGTGCCAGCAGCCTACTGGGCGCGGGAGGGCCGGGTGAGACCCAGTACTTC. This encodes CASSLLGAGGPGETQYF.

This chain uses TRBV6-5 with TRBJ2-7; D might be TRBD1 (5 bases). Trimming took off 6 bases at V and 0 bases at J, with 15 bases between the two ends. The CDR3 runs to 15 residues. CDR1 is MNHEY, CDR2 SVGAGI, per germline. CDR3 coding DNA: TGTGCCAGCAGGGAACATGGGGCGAGCTCCTACGAGCAGTACTTC. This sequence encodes CASREHGASSYEQYF.

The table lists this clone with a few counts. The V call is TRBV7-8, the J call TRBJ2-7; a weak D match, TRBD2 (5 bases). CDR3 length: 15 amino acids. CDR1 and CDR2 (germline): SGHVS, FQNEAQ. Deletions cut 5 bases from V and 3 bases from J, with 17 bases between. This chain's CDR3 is CASSPRSGGFYEQYF. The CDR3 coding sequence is TGTGCCAGCAGCCCCCGATCCGGAGGATTCTACGAGCAGTACTTC. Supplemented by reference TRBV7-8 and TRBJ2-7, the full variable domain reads GAGVSQSPRYKVAKRGQDVALRCDPISGHVSLFWYQQALGQGPEFLTYFQNEAQLDKSGLPSDRFFAERPEGSVSTLKIQRTQQEDSAVYLCASSPRSGGFYEQYFGPGTRLTVT.

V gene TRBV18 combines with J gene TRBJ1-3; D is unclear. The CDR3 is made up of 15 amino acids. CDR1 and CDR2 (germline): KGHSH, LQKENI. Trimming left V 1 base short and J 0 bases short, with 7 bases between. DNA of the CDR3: TGTGCCAGCTCACCACGATCGGGCTCTGGAAACACCATATATTTT. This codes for CASSPRSGSGNTIYF.

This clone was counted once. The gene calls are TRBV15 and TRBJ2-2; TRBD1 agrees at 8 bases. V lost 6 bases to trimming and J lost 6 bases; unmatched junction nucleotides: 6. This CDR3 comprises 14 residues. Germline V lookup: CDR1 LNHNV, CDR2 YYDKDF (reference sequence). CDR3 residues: CATSEQGEAGELFF. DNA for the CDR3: TGTGCCACCAGTGAACAGGGGGAGGCCGGGGAGCTGTTTTTT.

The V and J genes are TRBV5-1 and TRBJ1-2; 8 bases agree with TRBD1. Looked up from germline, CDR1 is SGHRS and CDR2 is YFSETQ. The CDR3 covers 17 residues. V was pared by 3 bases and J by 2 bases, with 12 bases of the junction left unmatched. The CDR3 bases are TGCGCCAGCAGCTCACTATCGACAGGGGAAGCCAACTATGGCTACACCTTC. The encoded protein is CASSSLSTGEANYGYTF.